One and the same sample provided the 29 T cell receptor beta chains below, sequenced in a study of CD8+CD57+ T cells in acquired aplastic anemia (dated by TCRdb to the late 2010s). Flow cytometry had shown CD8+CD57+ cell expansion in the patients selected for sequencing. This sample was sequenced with an Illumina HiSeq 2000. Profiling of TCR beta VDJ combinations and CDR3 sequences used genomic DNA as the template. The public sequencing data were trimmed at Q25 with fastp and processed into clonotypes with MiXCR by TCRdb, which kept only in-frame beta chains. Identical CDR3 protein sequences are pooled into one entry, listed with their most common genes and DNA. The sample has 260,000 or so distinct CDR3 sequences on record, more than 40% of them singletons. Of the sample, over 7.5% is held by the ten largest clones. The specimen was sorted CD4+, CD8+, or CD8+CD57+ T cells (not recorded which) from PBMCs. The receptors originated from a human donor with aplastic anemia.

Ten or more counts support this clonotype. The rearrangement uses TRBV7-9 and TRBJ1-3, with 8 bases that match TRBD1. V trimming: 2 bases; J trimming: 1 base; junction bases outside the gene matches: 1. In germline, CDR1 is SEHNR, CDR2 FQNEAQ (reference sequence). The CDR3 length is 15 residues. CDR3 amino acids: CASSLTGGSGNTIYF. Here the CDR3 DNA reads TGTGCCAGCAGCTTAACAGGGGGTTCTGGAAACACCATATATTTT.

The chain couples TRBV10-2 to TRBJ2-1, with D perhaps matching TRBD1 or TRBD2 (5 bases each). CDR1 is WSHSY, CDR2 SAAADI, per germline. With 3 bases removed from V and 6 bases from J, the gap between germline ends came to 9 bases. The CDR3 loop spans 13 amino acids. The CDR3 DNA is TGCGCCAGCAGTGATCGGGACCGCAATGAGCAGTTCTTC. Encoded protein: CASSDRDRNEQFF.

A note on this clonotype: With a much larger clone just one base away, this may be a read error. The V and J genes are TRBV7-3 and TRBJ1-1; D is uncertain. Per germline, CDR1 SGHTA and CDR2 FQGTGA. CDR3 length equals 14 residues. V was pared by 5 bases and J by 0 bases, with 10 bases between. The CDR3 bases are TGTGCCAGCAGCCTTAAGGGTCTGAACACTGAAGCTTTCTTT. Its translation: CASSLKGLNTEAFF.

The V and J genes are TRBV2 and TRBJ2-7; no clear D gene. The CDR3 is 12 amino acids. Per germline, CDR1 SNHLY and CDR2 FYNNEI. V was clipped by 3 bases and J by 1 base, with 4 bases between them. The CDR3 sequence is CASSERSYEQYF. The CDR3 DNA follows: TGTGCCAGCAGTGAGCGATCCTACGAGCAGTACTTC.

This chain links TRBV7-2 with TRBJ2-7; 9 bases map to TRBD1. This CDR3 spans 15 amino acids. CDR1 is SGHTA, CDR2 FQGNSA, per germline. V lost 5 bases, J lost 5 bases, and 10 bases stayed unmatched. The CDR3 is CASSLRTGVGNEQYF. DNA for the CDR3: TGTGCCAGCAGCCTAAGGACAGGGGTTGGGAACGAGCAGTACTTC. Looking up the rest from reference TRBV7-2 and TRBJ2-7 gives the full variable domain: GAGVSQSPSNKVTEKGKDVELRCDPISGHTALYWYRQSLGQGLEFLIYFQGNSAPDKSGLPSDRFSAERTGGSVSTLTIQRTQQEDSAVYLCASSLRTGVGNEQYFGPGTRLTVT.

The chain links TRBV7-8 to TRBJ2-3; possibly TRBD1 for D (6 bases). V shed 6 bases and J shed 0 bases, with 10 bases lying between them. The CDR3 contains 14 residues. CDR1 is SGHVS and CDR2 is FQNEAQ in the germline V gene. As DNA, the CDR3 is TGTGCCAGCAGGCGGACAGCGAGCACAGATACGCAGTATTTT. It translates to CASRRTASTDTQYF. The whole variable domain, filled in from reference TRBV7-8 and TRBJ2-3, reads GAGVSQSPRYKVAKRGQDVALRCDPISGHVSLFWYQQALGQGPEFLTYFQNEAQLDKSGLPSDRFFAERPEGSVSTLKIQRTQQEDSAVYLCASRRTASTDTQYFGPGTRLTVL.

This clonotype was observed a few times. The V gene is TRBV5-6, the J gene TRBJ2-7; D is uncertain. Germline CDR1 reads SGHDT; CDR2 reads YYEEEE. The CDR3 length is 14 residues. The V end lost 0 bases, the J end lost 2 bases, and 9 bases lay between the germline ends. CDR3: CASSLGGATYEQYF. The CDR3 DNA reads as TGTGCCAGCAGCTTGGGCGGCGCCACCTACGAGCAGTACTTC. The full variable domain, in which reference TRBV5-6 and TRBJ2-7 provide the parts outside the CDR3, is DAGVTQSPTHLIKTRGQQVTLRCSPKSGHDTVSWYQQALGQGPQFIFQYYEEEERQRGNFPDRFSGHQFPNYSSELNVNALLLGDSALYLCASSLGGATYEQYFGPGTRLTVT.

This rearrangement joins TRBV30 to TRBJ2-3; possible D gene TRBD2, 5 bases. V was clipped by 0 bases and J by 1 base, with 8 bases between them. Germline V CDR1 and CDR2: GTSNPN, SVGIG (reference sequence). The CDR3 totals 14 residues. The CDR3, as DNA: TGTGCCTGGAGTGTAACCGGGGGCACAGATACGCAGTATTTT. It translates to CAWSVTGGTDTQYF.

The genes are TRBV7-8 and TRBJ2-3; 12 positions agree with TRBD1. The CDR3 sequence is 15 residues long. Germline CDR1 SGHVS, CDR2 FQNEAQ. Trimming cost V 4 bases and J 11 bases; bases outside gene matches: 10. CDR3 in amino acids: CASSSRGQGADEQYF. In nucleotides, the CDR3 is TGTGCCAGCAGCTCGAGGGGACAGGGGGCCGATGAGCAGTATTTT.

The DNA of the CDR3 is TGTGCCAGCAGTTTCTCGACTACCCGACATATATACAATGAGCAGTTCTTC. Translated: CASSFSTTRHIYNEQFF. The V gene is TRBV27, the J gene TRBJ2-1; D might be TRBD2 (5 bases). V was shortened by 3 bases and J by 4 bases, with 19 bases between the two germline ends. Germline V gene sequence: CDR1 MNHEY, CDR2 SMNVEV (reference sequence). The CDR3 totals 17 residues.

This clonotype was detected only a few times. This chain uses TRBV24-1 with TRBJ2-3, with 9 nucleotides matching TRBD1. The CDR3 is made up of 16 amino acids. Germline loops: CDR1 KGHDR, CDR2 SFDVKD. The V and J ends lost 0 bases and 3 bases, in that order; junction bases with no gene match: 3. Here the CDR3 DNA reads TGTGCCACCAGTGATTTGTATGGACAGGGGACAGATACGCAGTATTTT. It translates to CATSDLYGQGTDTQYF.

The J gene is TRBJ2-7, the V gene TRBV9, with 14 bases identical to TRBD2. The CDR3 has 16 residues. Germline V gives CDR1 SGDLS, CDR2 YYNGEE. The J segment lost 7 bases and the V segment lost 3 bases, leaving 9 bases of the junction unmatched. The CDR3 bases are TGTGCCAGCAGCGGACTAGCGGGGGGGCCTTCGGATGAGCAGTACTTC. This encodes CASSGLAGGPSDEQYF.

V gene TRBV10-3 combines with J gene TRBJ1-4; no clear D. With 0 bases removed from V and 0 bases from J, the gap between germline ends came to 8 bases. Per germline, CDR1 ENHRY and CDR2 SYGVKD. There are 16 residues in the CDR3. CDR3 nucleotide sequence: TGTGCCATCAGTGAGTCGACGGGAACAACTAATGAAAAACTGTTTTTT. It is translated as CAISESTGTTNEKLFF.

Comments on this clonotype: Compared with germline, one end of the junction differs, possibly owing to a read error. V and J are TRBV7-9 and TRBJ2-5; 7 nucleotides match TRBD1. The CDR3 is made up of 16 amino acids. Per germline, CDR1 SEHNR and CDR2 FQNEAQ (reference sequence). CDR3 coding DNA: TGTGCCAGCAGCGTAGCCCCGGGGCAGGGGGAAGAGACCCAGTACTTC. This sequence encodes CASSVAPGQGEETQYF.

This clonotype came up a few times. The CDR3 loop reads CASGQVNQPQHF. In nucleotides, the CDR3 is TGTGCCAGCGGACAGGTCAATCAGCCCCAGCATTTT. The gene calls are TRBV27 and TRBJ1-5, with 7 bases that match TRBD1. The germline gives CDR1 MNHEY, CDR2 SMNVEV (reference sequence). V trimming: 8 bases; J trimming: 3 bases; junction bases outside the gene matches: 1. The CDR3 has 12 residues.

This clonotype was counted only a few times. J is TRBJ1-1 and V is TRBV10-3; D remains ambiguous. V lost 5 bases to trimming and J lost 2 bases, with 9 bases between them. Germline V gene data show CDR1 as ENHRY and CDR2 as SYGVKD. CDR3 length equals 13 residues. CDR3 protein: CAISRTANTEAFF. CDR3 coding DNA: TGTGCCATCAGTAGGACGGCTAACACTGAAGCTTTCTTT.

Ten or more counts support this clonotype. This sequence joins TRBV19 and TRBJ2-7, with D perhaps matching TRBD1 or TRBD2 (6 bases each). The germline V gene encodes CDR1 LNHDA and CDR2 SQIVND (reference sequence). The V end lost 4 bases, the J end lost 3 bases, and 16 bases lay between the germline ends. The CDR3 loop spans 15 amino acids. The CDR3 DNA sequence: TGTGCCAGTAGTACGGGACTCGGGGGCTTCTACGAGCAGTACTTC. Amino acids: CASSTGLGGFYEQYF. Full variable domain (rest looked up from reference TRBV19 and TRBJ2-7): DGGITQSPKYLFRKEGQNVTLSCEQNLNHDAMYWYRQDPGQGLRLIYYSQIVNDFQKGDIAEGYSVSREKKESFPLTVTSAQKNPTAFYLCASSTGLGGFYEQYFGPGTRLTVT.

This clonotype was counted a few times. CDR3 sequence (DNA): TGTGCCAGCAGCGTAGTGGGGCCGCCCACGGATACGCAGTATTTT. Translating it yields CASSVVGPPTDTQYF. This chain uses TRBV9 with TRBJ2-3; TRBD1 might be the D (5 bases). V dropped 0 bases and J dropped 6 bases, with 14 bases sitting between them. The V gene's germline CDR1 is SGDLS and CDR2 YYNGEE. The CDR3 consists of 15 residues.

V usage is TRBV12-3 or TRBV12-4 and J usage is TRBJ2-5, with 9 nucleotides matching TRBD1. The CDR3 has 16 residues. After removal of 4 bases from V and 2 bases from J, the junction contained 8 bases not matched to a gene. Here the CDR3 reads CASSSQGASGQETQYF. CDR3 nucleotides: TGTGCCAGCAGTTCACAGGGGGCCTCGGGGCAAGAGACCCAGTACTTC.

This clonotype was observed a few times. The chain joins TRBV6-5 to TRBJ1-2, with a weak D call TRBD1 (5 bases). Germline CDR1 and CDR2: MNHEY and SVGAGI. The V and J ends lost 3 bases and 6 bases respectively, with 23 bases between them. This CDR3 comprises 17 residues. CDR3 nucleotide sequence: TGTGCCAGCAGTTATTCTTCTCGGAGGGGCCGGAACGATGGCTACACCTTC. Its translation is CASSYSSRRGRNDGYTF.

This clonotype was found many times. The CDR3 nucleotides read TGTGCCAGCAGCTTCATACGGGGACGTAAGAACACCGGGGAGCTGTTTTTT. This codes for CASSFIRGRKNTGELFF. The chain has TRBV7-3 and TRBJ2-2; either TRBD1 or TRBD2 may fit D (5 bases each). The CDR3 has 17 amino acids. Looked up from germline, CDR1 is SGHTA and CDR2 is FQGTGA. V was cut by 3 bases and J by 1 base, with 15 bases left in between.

The CDR3 spells CASSALGQGAGYNEQFF. In nucleotides, the CDR3 is TGTGCCAGCAGTGCTCTAGGACAGGGGGCAGGGTACAATGAGCAGTTCTTC. J is TRBJ2-1 and V is TRBV25-1; 11 nucleotides line up with TRBD1. The CDR3 has 17 residues. CDR1 and CDR2 (germline): MGHDK, SYGVNS. Unmatched junction bases numbered 9, after V lost 4 bases and J lost 4 bases.

The chain employs TRBV10-3 and TRBJ2-3, with 7 bases identical to TRBD2. Germline assignment: CDR1 ENHRY and CDR2 SYGVKD. Losses at the gene ends were 4 bases for V and 0 bases for J; bases not matched to a gene: 16. The CDR3 is 19 amino acids. CDR3 residues: CAISGPQGTGGSSTDTQYF. The CDR3 nucleotides read TGTGCCATCAGTGGGCCCCAAGGGACCGGGGGGTCTAGCACAGATACGCAGTATTTT.

The J gene is TRBJ1-1, the V gene TRBV10-3; D gene unclear. V shed 6 bases and J shed 5 bases, with 13 bases lying between them. The germline CDR1 and CDR2 sequences are ENHRY and SYGVKD. CDR3 length: 13 residues. The DNA for the CDR3 is TGTGCCATCAGCAACAAGGGCGGGACTGAAGCTTTCTTT. As protein: CAISNKGGTEAFF.

The gene calls are TRBV7-9 and TRBJ1-1; 11 nucleotides agree with TRBD1. The germline gives CDR1 SEHNR, CDR2 FQNEAQ (reference sequence). The CDR3 runs to 18 residues. V shed 6 bases and J 5 bases; nucleotides not matched to a gene: 17. In nucleotides, the CDR3 is TGTGCCAGCAGTTACCATGGAGGCTGGGACAGGGGGGATACTGAAGCTTTCTTT. This translates into CASSYHGGWDRGDTEAFF.

CDR3 bases: TGCAGTGCTAGAGCTCCAGGACAGGGGATTTCGAATTCACCCCTCCACTTT. Translating it yields CSARAPGQGISNSPLHF. This rearrangement joins TRBV20-1 to TRBJ1-6; 9 positions match TRBD1. The CDR3 has 17 residues. The V and J ends lost 1 base and 7 bases, in that order; junction bases with no gene match: 11. CDR1 and CDR2 from the germline V gene are DFQATT and SNEGSKA (reference sequence).

The CDR3 protein is CATHERDLQGSPLHF. The CDR3 bases are TGTGCCACACACGAACGGGATCTTCAGGGGTCACCCCTCCACTTT. The gene calls are TRBV7-8 and TRBJ1-6; tentative D call: TRBD1 (6 bases). CDR3 length: 15 residues. CDR1 and CDR2 from the germline V gene are SGHVS and FQNEAQ. V was cut by 10 bases and J by 10 bases, with 23 bases left in between.

On this clonotype itself: An end of the junction differs from the germline gene, which may be a read error. This rearrangement joins TRBV7-6 to TRBJ2-2, with TRBD1 matching 7 bases. Germline V gene data show CDR1 as SGHVS and CDR2 as FNYEAQ. The CDR3 has 18 residues. CDR3 nucleotides: TGTGCCAGCAGCCTCTACAGGGGCGCCTTCGTTCAACACCGGGGAGCTGTTTTT. Translation gives CASSLYRGAFVQHRGAVF.

In nucleotides, the CDR3 is TGCAGTGCTAGAGATCTGGCCGTAGAAGGGAATAATTCACCCCTCCACTTT. Translation gives CSARDLAVEGNNSPLHF. This chain connects TRBV20-1 to TRBJ1-6, with D hard to call. The CDR3 consists of 17 residues. The V and J ends lost 0 bases and 5 bases respectively, with 17 bases between them. CDR1 DFQATT and CDR2 SNEGSKA come from the germline V gene (reference sequence).